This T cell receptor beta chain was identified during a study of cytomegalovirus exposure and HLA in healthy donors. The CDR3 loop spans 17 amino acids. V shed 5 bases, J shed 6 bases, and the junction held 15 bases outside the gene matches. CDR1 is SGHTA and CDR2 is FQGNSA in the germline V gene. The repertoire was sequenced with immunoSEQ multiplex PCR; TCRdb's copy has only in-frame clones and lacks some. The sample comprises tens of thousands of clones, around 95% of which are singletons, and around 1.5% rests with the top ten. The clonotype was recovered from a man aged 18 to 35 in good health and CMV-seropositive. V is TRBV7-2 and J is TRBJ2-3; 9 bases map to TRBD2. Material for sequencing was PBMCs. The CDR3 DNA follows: TGTGCCAGCAGCCGGACTTCGTTCGGCGGGAGGGAGGATACGCAGTATTTT. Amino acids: CASSRTSFGGREDTQYF.